Below are 32 T cell receptor beta chains sequenced from a single sample in a study of beta chain features in type 1 diabetes. The authors reverse transcribed all of the isolated RNA, so sequencing captured expressed TCRB transcripts. Some clones are missing from TCRdb's copy, which holds only in-frame ones; the method was immunoSEQ multiplex PCR. The sample includes 150,000 or so clones, 8.5% to 14% of them seen just once. Sample: central memory CD4+ T cells from blood. All receptors come from a man younger than 35 in good health.

The genes are TRBV27 and TRBJ2-2; TRBD1 or TRBD2 may be the D gene (5 bases each). Germline CDR1 reads MNHEY; CDR2 reads SMNVEV (reference sequence). The CDR3 totals 16 residues. Trimming shortened V by 1 base and J by 6 bases, and 15 bases separated the two germline ends. The CDR3 nucleotides read TGTGCCAGCAGTTTATTCCTTTTGGGGCGGGCCGGGGAGCTGTTTTTT. Encoded protein: CASSLFLLGRAGELFF.

The V and J genes are TRBV10-3 and TRBJ2-7; TRBD1 matches 7 bases. The CDR3 contains 14 residues. Germline-derived CDR1 and CDR2 are ENHRY and SYGVKD. Losses at the gene ends were 7 bases for V and 5 bases for J; bases not matched to a gene: 11. As DNA, the CDR3 is TGTGCCATCAAACCGATTCAGGGGGTCGACGAGCAGTACTTC. Translated, it gives CAIKPIQGVDEQYF.

This clone was found a few times. The chain uses TRBV30 and TRBJ1-6, with D perhaps matching TRBD1 (6 bases). Looked up from germline, CDR1 is GTSNPN and CDR2 is SVGIG (reference sequence). Deletions cut 0 bases from V and 7 bases from J, with 10 bases between. This CDR3 is 14 amino acids long. The CDR3 DNA reads TGTGCCTGGAGTGTAGGGACACGGAATTCACCCCTCCACTTT. Its translation is CAWSVGTRNSPLHF.

There are a few counts of this clone. The CDR3 DNA sequence: TGCGCCAGCAGCTTCGGACTGAACATGAACACTGAAGCTTTCTTT. Its protein product is CASSFGLNMNTEAFF. This chain uses TRBV5-1 with TRBJ1-1; unclear D gene. The CDR3 totals 15 residues. CDR1 and CDR2 from the germline V gene are SGHRS and YFSETQ. Trimming took 2 bases from V and 0 from J, leaving 11 bases between them.

This clone has only a few counts. The chain couples TRBV7-6 to TRBJ1-1; D unresolved. This CDR3 contains 14 residues. The V and J ends lost 1 base and 1 base respectively, with 7 bases between them. Germline V CDR1 and CDR2: SGHVS, FNYEAQ. CDR3 DNA sequence: TGTGCCAGCAGCTTAGGTGTAGGGAACACTGAAGCTTTCTTT. It is translated as CASSLGVGNTEAFF.

The V gene is TRBV5-1, the J gene TRBJ2-1; 11 bases map to TRBD2. Germline lookup yields CDR1 SGHRS and CDR2 YFSETQ. After removal of 1 base from V and 7 bases from J, the junction contained 4 bases not matched to a gene. The CDR3 covers 15 residues. In nucleotides, the CDR3 is TGCGCCAGCAGCTTGACTAGCGGGGGCCCAAATGAGCAGTTCTTC. This encodes CASSLTSGGPNEQFF.

This clone was found a few times. The gene calls are TRBV6-6 and TRBJ2-2; D might be TRBD1 (5 bases). The germline V gene encodes CDR1 MNHNY and CDR2 SVGAGI (reference sequence). The germline V and J ends were trimmed by 7 bases and 2 bases, with 11 bases remaining between them. The CDR3 is made up of 14 amino acids. The CDR3 DNA follows: TGTGCCAGCAACCGACAGAGAAACACCGGGGAGCTGTTTTTT. Its protein is CASNRQRNTGELFF.

This clone was recorded at least ten times. The chain uses TRBV4-2 and TRBJ2-1, with 8 bases aligning to TRBD1. This CDR3 is built from 13 residues. Losses at the gene ends were 2 bases for V and 12 bases for J; bases not matched to a gene: 6. The germline V gene has CDR1 LGHNA and CDR2 YNFKEQ. The DNA for the CDR3 is TGTGCCAGCAGCCAATTAGGGGACAGGTGGCAGTTCTTC. Residues: CASSQLGDRWQFF.

The rearrangement joins TRBV9 to TRBJ2-3; 9 bases agree with TRBD1. The CDR3 is 16 residues long. Trimming removed 1 base from V and 0 bases from J; junction bases left unmatched: 3. CDR1 and CDR2 from the germline V gene are SGDLS and YYNGEE. Written as DNA, the CDR3 is TGTGCCAGCAGCGTATCTGGACAGGGGAGCACAGATACGCAGTATTTT. It codes for CASSVSGQGSTDTQYF. Drawing the rest from reference TRBV9 and TRBJ2-3, the complete variable domain is DSGVTQTPKHLITATGQRVTLRCSPRSGDLSVYWYQQSLDQGLQFLIQYYNGEERAKGNILERFSAQQFPDLHSELNLSSLELGDSALYFCASSVSGQGSTDTQYFGPGTRLTVL.

This clone showed up just a few times. The gene calls are TRBV7-9 and TRBJ2-2; 9 bases fit TRBD1. J gave up 5 bases and V 6 bases, and 7 bases lay outside the gene matches. The germline gives CDR1 SEHNR, CDR2 FQNEAQ (reference sequence). The CDR3 is 15 residues long. CDR3 coding DNA: TGTGCCAGCAGAAAGGGACAGGGAACGACCGGGGAGCTGTTTTTT. This sequence encodes CASRKGQGTTGELFF.

This clone showed up just a few times. The chain combines TRBV14 with TRBJ2-7; 9 positions match TRBD2. The V gene end was trimmed by 5 bases and the J gene end by 0 bases; junction bases not matched to a gene: 5. The CDR3 has 15 residues. CDR1 is SGHDN, CDR2 FVKESK, per germline. The CDR3 bases are TGTGCCAGCAGCGTTAGCGGGAGCAGCTCCTACGAGCAGTACTTC. Translation: CASSVSGSSSYEQYF.

The chain joins TRBV7-8 to TRBJ1-1; 10 nucleotides match TRBD1. The V segment lost 8 bases and the J segment 4 bases; nucleotides outside the gene matches: 7. Per the germline V gene, CDR1 is SGHVS and CDR2 is FQNEAQ. The CDR3 totals 14 residues. The DNA of the CDR3 is TGTGCCAGCCGACAGGGGGCTGGTAGCACTGAAGCTTTCTTT. This codes for CASRQGAGSTEAFF.

The table lists this clone with a few counts. The V gene is TRBV18, the J gene TRBJ1-1; 8 nucleotides agree with TRBD1. The CDR3 spans 15 residues. J was trimmed by 0 bases and V by 4 bases; bases with no gene match: 4. CDR1 and CDR2 (germline): KGHSH, LQKENI. CDR3 loop: CASSLRQGMNTEAFF. The CDR3 DNA is TGTGCCAGCTCACTTAGACAGGGGATGAACACTGAAGCTTTCTTT.

The table lists this clone with a few counts. The chain uses TRBV7-2 and TRBJ2-7; either TRBD1 or TRBD2 may supply D (5 bases each). Trimming took 4 bases from V and 1 from J, leaving 14 bases between them. Looked up from germline, CDR1 is SGHTA and CDR2 is FQGNSA. The CDR3 loop spans 15 amino acids. CDR3 protein: CASSSAPGRSYEQYF. The CDR3 nucleotides are TGTGCCAGCAGCTCAGCCCCGGGACGGTCCTACGAGCAGTACTTC.

This clone was recorded a few times. The genes are TRBV5-6 and TRBJ1-1, with D maybe TRBD1 (6 bases). The length of the CDR3 is 14 residues. V gave up 0 bases and J gave up 5 bases, with 11 bases separating them. Germline assignment: CDR1 SGHDT and CDR2 YYEEEE. The CDR3 DNA is TGTGCCAGCAGCTTGGCGCTGGGGGCGACTGAAGCTTTCTTT. It translates to CASSLALGATEAFF.

This chain links TRBV5-1 with TRBJ2-2; D is perhaps TRBD2 (5 bases). Germline loops: CDR1 SGHRS, CDR2 YFSETQ. Trimming stripped 2 bases from V and 0 bases from J, with 5 bases between. This CDR3 is built from 14 residues. The DNA for the CDR3 is TGCGCCAGCAGCTTCGGGGCGAACACCGGGGAGCTGTTTTTT. This translates into CASSFGANTGELFF. The full variable domain, in which reference TRBV5-1 and TRBJ2-2 provide the parts outside the CDR3, is KAGVTQTPRYLIKTRGQQVTLSCSPISGHRSVSWYQQTPGQGLQFLFEYFSETQRNKGNFPGRFSGRQFSNSRSEMNVSTLELGDSALYLCASSFGANTGELFFGEGSRLTVL.

This clone was seen a few times. This sequence joins TRBV5-1 and TRBJ1-5; D not certain. This CDR3 is 16 amino acids long. CDR1 SGHRS and CDR2 YFSETQ come from the germline V gene. Trimming removed 0 bases at V and 0 bases at J, with 10 bases between. CDR3: CASSLEQLSSNQPQHF. CDR3 nucleotides: TGCGCCAGCAGCTTGGAACAGCTCTCTAGCAATCAGCCCCAGCATTTT.

This rearrangement joins TRBV4-3 to TRBJ1-1; TRBD1 matches at 7 bases. The CDR3 length is 14 residues. The junction had 3 bases not matched to a gene; V was cut back by 4 bases and J by 1 base. Germline CDR1 LGHNA, CDR2 YSLEER. CDR3 sequence: CASSPGTANTEAFF. In DNA, the CDR3 is TGCGCCAGCAGCCCCGGGACAGCGAACACTGAAGCTTTCTTT.

The chain is built from TRBV27 and TRBJ1-3; D not certain. The germline V gene has CDR1 MNHEY and CDR2 SMNVEV (reference sequence). V was trimmed by 7 bases and J by 1 base, leaving 8 bases between them. CDR3 length: 13 residues. The CDR3 DNA reads TGTGCCAGCAAGCTAAGTTCTGGAAACACCATATATTTT. Its translation: CASKLSSGNTIYF.

The chain carries TRBV9 and TRBJ1-2, with D hard to call. This CDR3 comprises 12 residues. V lost 3 bases and J lost 8, with 11 bases in between. CDR1 SGDLS and CDR2 YYNGEE come from the germline V gene. The DNA of the CDR3 is TGTGCCAGCAGCGCGGGCCCGGAAGGCTACACCTTC. Protein sequence: CASSAGPEGYTF. The entire variable domain, with the rest obtained from reference TRBV9 and TRBJ1-2, is as follows: DSGVTQTPKHLITATGQRVTLRCSPRSGDLSVYWYQQSLDQGLQFLIQYYNGEERAKGNILERFSAQQFPDLHSELNLSSLELGDSALYFCASSAGPEGYTFGSGTRLTVV.

This clone was seen more than once but under ten times. This rearrangement joins TRBV7-9 to TRBJ2-1; TRBD2 aligns across 7 bases. Germline V gene data show CDR1 as SEHNR and CDR2 as FQNEAQ (reference sequence). The V gene end was trimmed by 3 bases and the J gene end by 8 bases; junction bases not matched to a gene: 13. The CDR3 runs to 16 residues. CDR3 DNA: TGTGCCAGCAGCTTGGGGAGGGGCAGGTTTTACCATGAGCAGTTCTTC. It yields the protein CASSLGRGRFYHEQFF.

This clone has a count of ten or more. The CDR3 DNA reads as TGTGCCATTGCCTCTAGCGGGGGGCCTTGGACGCAGTATTTT. Residues: CAIASSGGPWTQYF. The genes are TRBV10-3 and TRBJ2-3; 11 nucleotides align to TRBD2. Germline CDR1 and CDR2: ENHRY and SYGVKD. The CDR3 is 14 residues long. After removal of 9 bases from V and 9 bases from J, the junction contained 11 bases not matched to a gene.

This clone was seen more than once but under ten times. This sequence joins TRBV4-1 and TRBJ1-5, with 7 bases that match TRBD1. Germline lookup yields CDR1 MGHRA and CDR2 YSYEKL. This CDR3 region has 16 residues. With V trimmed by 0 bases and J by 9 bases, 11 bases remained unmatched. The DNA for the CDR3 is TGCGCCAGCAGCCAAGAAGAAGCGGGACAGTCGCGGCCCCAGCATTTT. It translates to CASSQEEAGQSRPQHF.

V gene TRBV14 combines with J gene TRBJ2-3; D might be TRBD1 (6 bases). Trimming took off 4 bases at V and 8 bases at J, with 19 bases between the two ends. CDR1 is SGHDN, CDR2 FVKESK, per germline. The CDR3 runs to 15 residues. The CDR3 DNA reads as TGTGCCAGCAGCCCACAGGGTAGCCCTTGGTCTACGCAGTATTTT. Protein: CASSPQGSPWSTQYF.

In its sample, this clone ranks as medium-sized (0.01 to 0.1%). The same CDR3 also results from other DNA sequences found in this sample. The chain is built from TRBV13 and TRBJ2-2, with 7 bases that match TRBD2. The V and J ends lost 4 bases and 4 bases, in that order; junction bases with no gene match: 9. CDR1 and CDR2 (germline): PRHDT, FYEKMQ (reference sequence). The CDR3 is made up of 16 amino acids. The CDR3 here is CASSSSGGGVTGELFF. As DNA, the CDR3 is TGTGCCAGCAGCTCCTCTGGCGGGGGTGTCACCGGGGAGCTGTTTTTT. Full variable domain (remainder filled in from reference TRBV13 and TRBJ2-2): AAGVIQSPRHLIKEKRETATLKCYPIPRHDTVYWYQQGPGQDPQFLISFYEKMQSDKGSIPDRFSAQQFSDYHSELNMSSLELGDSALYFCASSSSGGGVTGELFFGEGSRLTVL.

This clone has just one count. A much bigger clone sits one base away, suggesting this may be a read error. This chain's CDR3 is CATAGGGAKNIQYF. CDR3 DNA: TGTGCCACCGCCGGGGGAGGGGCGAAAAACATTCAGTACTTC. This chain connects TRBV15 to TRBJ2-4; TRBD2 matches at 7 bases. This CDR3 has 14 amino acids. V shed 8 bases, J shed 4 bases, and the junction held 8 bases outside the gene matches. Germline loops: CDR1 LNHNV, CDR2 YYDKDF (reference sequence).

In its sample, this clone was seen a few times. The V call is TRBV5-6, the J call TRBJ2-2; possible D gene TRBD1, 5 bases. In germline, CDR1 is SGHDT, CDR2 YYEEEE. There are 14 residues in the CDR3. V dropped 7 bases and J dropped 3 bases, with 13 bases sitting between them. The CDR3 region has the DNA TGTGCCAGCCATTTGGTCAGGGACACCGGGGAGCTGTTTTTT. Its protein product is CASHLVRDTGELFF.

The chain recombines TRBV7-2 with TRBJ1-1; 7 bases match TRBD1. V shed 5 bases and J 4 bases; nucleotides not matched to a gene: 16. Germline-derived CDR1 and CDR2 are SGHTA and FQGNSA. The CDR3 sequence is 17 residues long. The CDR3 coding sequence is TGTGCCAGCAGCACTTTTCTTTCTCCACAGGGGATCACTGAAGCTTTCTTT. Protein sequence: CASSTFLSPQGITEAFF.

V gene TRBV30 combines with J gene TRBJ1-2; D unclear. This CDR3 spans 12 amino acids. Trimming stripped 1 base from V and 3 bases from J, with 6 bases between. Germline-derived CDR1 and CDR2 are GTSNPN and SVGIG (reference sequence). CDR3 residues: CAWSESYYGYTF. As DNA, the CDR3 is TGTGCCTGGAGTGAGAGCTACTATGGCTACACCTTC.

This clone was seen a few times. This sequence joins TRBV7-3 and TRBJ1-5; D is undetermined. Trimming cost V 4 bases and J 4 bases, with 11 bases left between them. Germline CDR1 reads SGHTA; CDR2 reads FQGTGA. The CDR3 consists of 14 residues. This CDR3 is CASSSSRANQPQHF. As DNA, the CDR3 is TGTGCCAGCAGCTCATCGAGGGCGAATCAGCCCCAGCATTTT.

The chain links TRBV28 to TRBJ1-2; unclear D gene. CDR3 length: 13 residues. Trimming cost V 4 bases and J 4 bases, with 10 bases left between them. Germline CDR1 and CDR2: MDHEN and SYDVKM. The CDR3 DNA follows: TGTGCCAGCAGTTCCTCCATCTCCTATGGCTACACCTTC. As protein: CASSSSISYGYTF.

This rearrangement joins TRBV13 to TRBJ2-7; D gene uncertain. V lost 0 bases to trimming and J lost 0 bases, with 15 bases between them. This CDR3 contains 17 residues. Germline CDR1 and CDR2: PRHDT and FYEKMQ (reference sequence). The DNA of the CDR3 is TGTGCCAGCAGCTTAGGGGGTCGGCGGTATAGCTCCTACGAGCAGTACTTC. This sequence encodes CASSLGGRRYSSYEQYF.